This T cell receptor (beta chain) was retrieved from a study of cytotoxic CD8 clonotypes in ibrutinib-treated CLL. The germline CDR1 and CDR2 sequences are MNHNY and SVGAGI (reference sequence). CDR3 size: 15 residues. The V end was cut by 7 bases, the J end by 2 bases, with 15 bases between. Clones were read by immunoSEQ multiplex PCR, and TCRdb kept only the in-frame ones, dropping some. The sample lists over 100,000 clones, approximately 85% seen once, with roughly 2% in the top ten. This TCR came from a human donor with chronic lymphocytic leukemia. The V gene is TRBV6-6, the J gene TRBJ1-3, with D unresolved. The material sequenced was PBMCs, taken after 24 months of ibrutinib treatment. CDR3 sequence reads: CASTQSVYTGNTIYF. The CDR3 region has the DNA TGTGCCAGCACCCAATCAGTGTACACTGGAAACACCATATATTTT.